What follows are 21 T cell receptor beta chains derived from one specimen sequenced in a study of molecular identifiers for immune sequencing clone quantification. Each CDR3 protein gets one entry after TCRdb re-called the PCR reads with MiXCR. Among around 480,000 distinct CDR3 sequences, roughly 24% were seen once, and the ten largest hold roughly 0.77%. Sequencing used naive CD8+ T cells from blood, with Jurkat cell RNA spiked in. As to subset: FACS-sorted CD8+CD4-CCR7+CD45RA+ naive T cells. These receptors were obtained from a human donor in good health. Some libraries in this study had Jurkat cell RNA spiked in.

This chain links TRBV12-3 or TRBV12-4 with TRBJ2-4; D might be TRBD2 (7 bases). V shed 6 bases and J shed 7 bases, with 25 bases lying between them. The CDR3 runs 17 residues. The CDR3 bases are TGTGCCAGCAGCCTGGGGGACGGGGGGCCCGACAGTAACATTCAGTACTTC. Translated, it gives CASSLGDGGPDSNIQYF.

This clonotype was seen only a few times. The V and J genes are TRBV12-3 or TRBV12-4 and TRBJ1-1; D might be TRBD1 (6 bases). Trimming cost V 8 bases and J 3 bases, with 13 bases left between them. The CDR3 runs to 13 residues. CDR3 nucleotides: TGTGCCAGCGTCTGGGGGCGGCACACTGAAGCTTTCTTT. Protein: CASVWGRHTEAFF.

The table lists this clonotype with a few counts. This sequence joins TRBV19 and TRBJ1-1; a possible D gene is TRBD1 (6 bases). Trimming removed 2 bases from V and 5 bases from J, with 12 bases in between. This CDR3 comprises 14 residues. Germline CDR1 LNHDA, CDR2 SQIVND (reference sequence). The CDR3 sequence: CASSIQGRLTEAFF. The CDR3 DNA follows: TGTGCCAGTAGTATACAGGGGCGGCTGACTGAAGCTTTCTTT.

This chain links TRBV5-6 with TRBJ1-5; a weak D match, TRBD1 (5 bases). Germline CDR1 is SGHDT and CDR2 is YYEEEE. The CDR3 totals 13 residues. Deletions cut 3 bases from V and 7 bases from J, with 11 bases between. The CDR3 spells CASSSGGLQPQHF. CDR3 coding DNA: TGTGCCAGCAGCTCCGGGGGGTTGCAGCCCCAGCATTTT. Supplemented by reference TRBV5-6 and TRBJ1-5, the full variable domain reads DAGVTQSPTHLIKTRGQQVTLRCSPKSGHDTVSWYQQALGQGPQFIFQYYEEEERQRGNFPDRFSGHQFPNYSSELNVNALLLGDSALYLCASSSGGLQPQHFGDGTRLSIL.

J is TRBJ2-3 and V is TRBV9; 8 bases map to TRBD1. The CDR3 length is 17 residues. Germline V CDR1 and CDR2: SGDLS, YYNGEE. J lost 1 base, V lost 3 bases, and 10 bases had no gene match. CDR3 protein: CASSDGRGPPRTDTQYF. In nucleotides, the CDR3 is TGTGCCAGCAGCGACGGCAGGGGGCCTCCCCGCACAGATACGCAGTATTTT. The whole variable domain, filled in from reference TRBV9 and TRBJ2-3, reads DSGVTQTPKHLITATGQRVTLRCSPRSGDLSVYWYQQSLDQGLQFLIQYYNGEERAKGNILERFSAQQFPDLHSELNLSSLELGDSALYFCASSDGRGPPRTDTQYFGPGTRLTVL.

J is TRBJ1-1 and V is TRBV27; D uncertain. Between the trimmed V and J ends, which lost 5 bases and 7 bases, there was a span of 11 bases. This CDR3 spans 12 amino acids. Per germline, CDR1 MNHEY and CDR2 SMNVEV (reference sequence). The chain's CDR3 is CASSRGPDEAFF. CDR3 sequence (DNA): TGTGCCAGCAGTCGAGGGCCCGATGAAGCTTTCTTT.

This clonotype was recorded a few times. The rearrangement uses TRBV4-3 and TRBJ2-2; D remains unclear. Trimming stripped 3 bases from V and 6 bases from J, with 11 bases between. The germline gives CDR1 LGHNA, CDR2 YSLEER. The CDR3 totals 14 residues. In nucleotides, the CDR3 is TGCGCCAGCAGCCACGATCCGATCGCCGGGGAGCTGTTTTTT. Its protein is CASSHDPIAGELFF.

This rearrangement joins TRBV3-1 to TRBJ2-7; 10 positions match TRBD2. CDR1 and CDR2 from the germline V gene are LGHDT and YNNKEL (reference sequence). The ends lost 4 bases at V and 5 bases at J; junction bases unmatched: 8. The CDR3 has 15 amino acids. The CDR3 nucleotides read TGTGCCAGCAGCCCGGTAGCGGGAGGCCACCACGAGCAGTACTTC. Amino acid sequence: CASSPVAGGHHEQYF.

Regarding this clonotype: The germline gene is not matched at one end of the junction; a read error may be the cause. This chain uses TRBV12-3 or TRBV12-4 with TRBJ1-5, with no clear D. The CDR3 is 13 residues long. This CDR3 reads CASSLDSNRPQHF. CDR3 in DNA: TGTGCCAGCAGTTTAGATTCCAATCGGCCCCAGCATTTT.

This clonotype was counted only a few times. This chain uses TRBV4-1 with TRBJ1-2; 7 bases fit TRBD1. The junction had 4 bases not matched to a gene; V was cut back by 1 base and J by 2 bases. The CDR3 consists of 15 residues. Germline CDR1 MGHRA, CDR2 YSYEKL. The CDR3 spells CASSQGDSLNYGYTF. Here the CDR3 DNA reads TGCGCCAGCAGCCAAGGGGACAGCTTAAACTATGGCTACACCTTC.

The rearrangement links TRBV7-6 to TRBJ2-7; no reliable D call. The CDR3 totals 15 residues. Germline assignment: CDR1 SGHVS and CDR2 FNYEAQ. The ends were cut back, 7 bases at V and 3 bases at J, with 19 bases in the middle. The CDR3 loop reads CASTPGSAWGYEQYF. The CDR3 DNA is TGTGCCAGCACCCCCGGCAGTGCGTGGGGCTACGAGCAGTACTTC.

This clonotype was detected only a few times. The V and J genes are TRBV28 and TRBJ2-7, with TRBD2 matching 10 bases. The V gene's germline CDR1 is MDHEN and CDR2 SYDVKM. Losses at the gene ends were 5 bases for V and 3 bases for J; bases not matched to a gene: 7. The CDR3 is 15 amino acids. The CDR3 nucleotides read TGTGCCAGCAGTCCATCTAGCGGGAGACACTACGAGCAGTACTTC. Protein sequence: CASSPSSGRHYEQYF.

This clonotype was seen at least ten times. This chain joins TRBV7-6 and TRBJ2-3, with D uncertain. The CDR3 covers 15 residues. V was trimmed by 1 base and J by 2 bases, leaving 10 bases between them. CDR1 SGHVS and CDR2 FNYEAQ come from the germline V gene. The CDR3 bases are TGTGCCAGCAGCTTAGTCGTGGGTCACACAGATACGCAGTATTTT. It codes for CASSLVVGHTDTQYF.

This clonotype turned up a few times. The chain employs TRBV28 and TRBJ2-1, with D tentatively TRBD1 or TRBD2 (7 bases each). Trimming removed 4 bases from V and 8 bases from J, with 12 bases in between. This CDR3 is built from 13 residues. Germline assignment: CDR1 MDHEN and CDR2 SYDVKM. CDR3 DNA sequence: TGTGCCAGCAGTTGGGAGGGGGCAGATGAGCAGTTCTTC. Protein product: CASSWEGADEQFF. Based on the CDR3 plus reference TRBV28 and TRBJ2-1, the full variable domain is DVKVTQSSRYLVKRTGEKVFLECVQDMDHENMFWYRQDPGLGLRLIYFSYDVKMKEKGDIPEGYSVSREKKERFSLILESASTNQTSMYLCASSWEGADEQFFGPGTRLTVL.

On this clonotype: One end of the junction does not line up with germline, which may come from a read error. V is TRBV4-1 and J is TRBJ1-2; D remains unclear. Germline values: CDR1 MGHRA, CDR2 YSYEKL. There are 14 residues in the CDR3. DNA for the CDR3: TGCGCCAGCAGCCAAGAATGGGCAGGCTTTGGCTCCCCCTTC. The encoded protein is CASSQEWAGFGSPF.

CDR3 sequence (DNA): TGTGCCAGCAGTGAACTAGCGGGAGAGATTGATGAGCAGTTCTTC. This codes for CASSELAGEIDEQFF. The chain uses TRBV27 and TRBJ2-1; 11 bases fit TRBD2. Germline CDR1 MNHEY, CDR2 SMNVEV (reference sequence). V was pared by 5 bases and J by 8 bases, with 8 bases of the junction left unmatched. The CDR3 has 15 amino acids.

V is TRBV12-3 or TRBV12-4 and J is TRBJ1-2, with no clear D. The V gene lost 1 base and the J gene lost 5 bases, with 5 bases spanning the gap. The CDR3 sequence is 12 residues long. The CDR3 protein is CASSLGIYGYTF. The CDR3 region has the DNA TGTGCCAGCAGTTTAGGTATATATGGCTACACCTTC.

J is TRBJ1-1 and V is TRBV27; weak D call: TRBD1 (6 bases). V lost 6 bases to trimming and J lost 3 bases, with 20 bases between them. The germline gives CDR1 MNHEY, CDR2 SMNVEV (reference sequence). The length of the CDR3 is 16 residues. The CDR3 DNA follows: TGTGCCAGCAGCAACATGTTGGGACACCGGGACACTGAAGCTTTCTTT. Residues: CASSNMLGHRDTEAFF.

The J gene is TRBJ2-7, the V gene TRBV29-1; no clear D gene. V lost 5 bases and J lost 0, with 8 bases in between. Looked up from germline, CDR1 is SQVTM and CDR2 is ANQGSEA. CDR3 length: 12 amino acids. The CDR3 sequence: CSVLKDSYEQYF. The CDR3 DNA follows: TGCAGCGTTCTAAAGGACTCCTACGAGCAGTACTTC.

In this sample, this clonotype turned up many times. The rearrangement links TRBV7-2 to TRBJ1-4; D remains ambiguous. The CDR3 loop spans 16 amino acids. Germline loops: CDR1 SGHTA, CDR2 FQGNSA. With 2 bases removed from V and 5 bases from J, the gap between germline ends came to 15 bases. For the CDR3, the DNA is TGTGCCAGCAGCTTAACTCGCAGGCAGCCCAATGAAAAACTGTTTTTT. This encodes CASSLTRRQPNEKLFF.

For this clonotype: The junction departs from germline at one end; a sequencing error may be responsible. The chain combines TRBV9 with TRBJ2-5; weak D call: TRBD1 (6 bases). The CDR3 has 16 residues. Germline loops: CDR1 SGDLS, CDR2 YYNGEE. CDR3 in DNA: TGTGCCAGCAGCGTAGAGGACAGCTATTATGAAGAGACCCGGTACTTC. This translates into CASSVEDSYYEETRYF.